This TCR beta chain was recovered during a study of T cells expressing NK-cell markers. Study-level background: One of eight sequenced donors was HCMV-seronegative; the other seven were seropositive.

About this clonotype itself: Its specificity is not known.

Synthesis of TCR beta cDNA relied on 5'RACE template switching carrying UMIs. TCRdb re-called the 5' RACE reads, yielding one record per CDR3 amino acid sequence without DNA. Its clone listing holds 350,000 to 450,000 distinct CDR3 sequences. This CDR3 region has 13 residues. CDR1 and CDR2 (germline): SGHAT, FQNNGV. Overall study findings and caveats: The contribution of dominant NKG2C+ clonotypes to CD8+ T cells in a handful of donors was 1.0-7.0%.

This TCR was recovered from a man aged 18-70 years in good health. The chain is built from TRBV11-2 and TRBJ1-2; TCRdb picks TRBD1, but there is no DNA to check that call. Sequencing used blood T cells: a sorted CD56 or NKG2C T cell subset, CD4+ or CD8+ T cells, or bulk PBMC T cells (not recorded which). The CDR3 loop is CASSPLTGAGYTF.